These T cell receptor beta chains were read from a single sample in a study of shared clonotypes between healthy human individuals. Generated by immunoSEQ multiplex PCR, the TCRdb table keeps only in-frame clones and is missing some. There are about 2.1 million clones in the sample; around 95% occur only once, and approximately 1.6% lies in the top ten. Sample: naive CD8+ T cells from PBMCs. These receptors came from a man aged 18-30 years in good health. Some clones in this sample may be carry-over from other donors' samples. Each CDR3 is given with its conserved first and last residue. Some rows have no size entry. The others give once, few or many, or a class for an expanded clone.

j_call clone_size v_call cdr3_length cdr3_aa
TRBJ1-4 - TRBV7-8 13 CASSLRPTEKLFF
TRBJ1-1 - TRBV2 14 CASSRDRGTTEAFF
TRBJ2-7 - TRBV19 17 CASTEFHGRQGAYEQYF
TRBJ1-2 few TRBV7-9 13 CASSYGGNYGYTF
TRBJ2-1 - TRBV5-6 16 CASSTDRGASYNEQFF
TRBJ1-1 - TRBV13 15 CASSLFIVFDRRAFF
TRBJ2-1 - TRBV29-1 15 CSVERLGQTYNEQFF
TRBJ2-1 - TRBV5-5 13 CASSLQGANEQFF
TRBJ2-1 - TRBV10-3 16 CAISELLAGGYNEQFF
TRBJ2-5 - TRBV7-8 18 CASSTPDLADSYQETQYF
TRBJ2-1 - TRBV4-3 17 CASSQVPGGRSNNEQFF
TRBJ1-2 - TRBV9 14 CASSGSRGPGGYTF
TRBJ2-7 once TRBV10-3 18 CAISESGDPDRGWYEQYF
TRBJ1-5 - TRBV5-5 17 CASSFGRPGDSNQPQHF
TRBJ1-2 - TRBV6-5 14 CASRQGETSYGYTF
TRBJ1-1 - TRBV9 14 CASSKSPGQSEAFF
TRBJ2-3 - TRBV7-8 15 CASSLGLAGTGTQYF
TRBJ2-2 - TRBV4-1 12 CASQGGTGELFF
TRBJ2-2 - TRBV11-2 15 CASSPAPRGTGELFF
TRBJ1-1 - TRBV28 14 CASSRRGLGTEAFF
TRBJ2-7 - TRBV5-1 14 CASSLASGTYEQYF
TRBJ2-7 - TRBV29-1 15 CSSRDGDFPPYEQYF
TRBJ1-5 - TRBV25-1 13 CASSDSWNQPQHF
TRBJ2-7 - TRBV7-2 15 CASSLIAGEVYEQYF
TRBJ2-1 - TRBV5-8 14 CASSSWGSQNEQFF
TRBJ2-2 - TRBV28 12 CASSWGIGELFF
TRBJ1-5 - TRBV18 15 CASSPGTGDDQPQHF
TRBJ2-5 - TRBV6-1 14 CASSERRWGETQYF
TRBJ2-3 few TRBV7-8 17 CASSLELAGSSTDTQYF
TRBJ2-7 - TRBV5-1 16 CASSLDSLAKLREQYF
TRBJ2-4 - TRBV4-1 17 CASSLSTGWLAEDIQYF
TRBJ2-7 - TRBV10-3 13 CAISDSRFYEQYF
TRBJ2-7 - TRBV5-4 15 CASSFGTSRGYEQYF
TRBJ1-1 once TRBV4-2 12 CASSQRTGEAFF
TRBJ2-1 - TRBV27 16 CASSLQVTVSFNEQFF
TRBJ2-2 - TRBV28 13 CASSWRGSGELFF
TRBJ2-7 many TRBV6-1 14 CASSGLGVSYEQYF
TRBJ2-5 - TRBV7-9 13 CASSYGIQETQYF
TRBJ2-1 - TRBV7-8 14 CASSPRLDYNEQFF
TRBJ1-1 few TRBV4-1 13 CASSQVRGTEAFF
TRBJ2-3 - TRBV5-1 21 CASSLHPGKGPPTSSTDTQYF
TRBJ2-7 - TRBV2 16 CASSEGLSTGSYEQYF
TRBJ2-1 - TRBV27 17 CASSLWAPRGGGNEQFF
TRBJ2-2 - TRBV10-3 15 CAIRELAAGAGELFF
TRBJ1-1 - TRBV4-1 15 CASSQDPGQNTEAFF
TRBJ2-2 - TRBV19 11 CASSPGGELFF
TRBJ2-7 - TRBV27 16 CASSFHGSTPSYEQYF
TRBJ2-7 - TRBV9 16 CASSASDRNANNEQYF
TRBJ1-1 - TRBV5-6 12 CASTLMGTEAFF
TRBJ2-7 once TRBV7-9 16 CASSPPFGGAWVEQYF